Each of the 27 T cell receptor beta chains below was sequenced from the same sample in a study of CD4 T cells in relation to SARS-CoV-2 and coronaviruses. TCRdb's copy holds only in-frame clones and misses some; the assay was immunoSEQ multiplex PCR. The table records under 45,000 clones, more than 65% of them present only once. Their antigens are not known. Specimen: naive CD4+ T cells from PBMCs, cultured in vitro. Subset denoted: naive CD4+ T cells isolated by negative enrichment. All receptors derive from an adult with COVID-19.

The chain has TRBV27 and TRBJ2-5; no firm D call. Trimming removed 7 bases from V and 5 bases from J, with 17 bases in between. The CDR3 extends over 14 amino acids. The germline V gene has CDR1 MNHEY and CDR2 SMNVEV (reference sequence). CDR3 amino acids: CASKSSGAWETQYF. Here the CDR3 DNA reads TGTGCCAGCAAAAGCTCCGGAGCCTGGGAGACCCAGTACTTC.

This chain connects TRBV18 to TRBJ2-1, with unresolved D. CDR3 length: 12 amino acids. V dropped 2 bases and J dropped 8 bases, with 7 bases sitting between them. The germline V gene encodes CDR1 KGHSH and CDR2 LQKENI. The CDR3 DNA is TGTGCCAGCTCACCAGCCGCCGATGAGCAGTTCTTC. It translates to CASSPAADEQFF.

This rearrangement joins TRBV18 to TRBJ2-3; 7 bases map to TRBD1. V gave up 1 base and J gave up 3 bases; unmatched junction bases: 4. From germline, CDR1 is KGHSH and CDR2 LQKENI. This CDR3 has 15 amino acids. Here the CDR3 reads CASSPQGAFTDTQYF. CDR3 DNA sequence: TGTGCCAGCTCACCACAGGGGGCTTTTACAGATACGCAGTATTTT.

The V gene is TRBV28, the J gene TRBJ2-7, with TRBD2 as a possible D gene (5 bases). The CDR3 loop spans 13 amino acids. V dropped 8 bases and J dropped 2 bases, with 13 bases sitting between them. Germline V gene lookup returns CDR1 MDHEN and CDR2 SYDVKM. The chain's CDR3 is CASRGRPPYEQYF. The CDR3 DNA is TGTGCCAGCCGTGGGAGACCCCCCTACGAGCAGTACTTC.

The chain links TRBV18 to TRBJ2-7; D is ambiguous. Trimming removed 2 bases at V and 0 bases at J, with 5 bases between. Germline values: CDR1 KGHSH, CDR2 LQKENI. This CDR3 contains 13 residues. This CDR3 reads CASSPTRSYEQYF. The DNA of the CDR3 is TGTGCCAGCTCACCAACGCGCTCCTACGAGCAGTACTTC.

This chain joins TRBV19 and TRBJ1-5; D gene unclear. From germline, CDR1 is LNHDA and CDR2 SQIVND (reference sequence). V dropped 7 bases and J dropped 4 bases, with 11 bases sitting between them. The CDR3 totals 13 residues. CDR3 bases: TGTGCCAGTACGGCAGTCCTTAATCAGCCCCAGCATTTT. Translating gives CASTAVLNQPQHF.

This clone appeared a single time. This rearrangement joins TRBV18 to TRBJ2-1, with no clear D. CDR3 length: 13 amino acids. The germline V gene encodes CDR1 KGHSH and CDR2 LQKENI. Trimming cost V 1 base and J 9 bases, with 10 bases left between them. CDR3 region: CASSPLPPGEQFF. CDR3 coding DNA: TGTGCCAGCTCACCACTCCCCCCGGGTGAGCAGTTCTTC.

The chain has TRBV5-1 and TRBJ1-4; D not resolved. V was shortened by 3 bases and J by 4 bases, with 7 bases between the two germline ends. CDR1 is SGHRS, CDR2 YFSETQ, per germline. The CDR3 runs 13 residues. CDR3 nucleotide sequence: TGCGCCAGCAGCTCCACCTTTAATGAAAAACTGTTTTTT. This translates into CASSSTFNEKLFF.

V is TRBV29-1 and J is TRBJ2-7; 11 nucleotides align to TRBD2. CDR3 size: 13 residues. V lost 4 bases and J lost 2; bases outside the gene matches: 1. Germline V lookup: CDR1 SQVTM, CDR2 ANQGSEA. In DNA, the CDR3 is TGCAGCGTTGGACTAGCGGGGACCTACGAGCAGTACTTC. This translates into CSVGLAGTYEQYF.

This chain uses TRBV9 with TRBJ2-3; 8 nucleotides align to TRBD2. Germline-derived CDR1 and CDR2 are SGDLS and YYNGEE. With 4 bases clipped from V and 4 bases from J, the junction kept 11 bases outside the gene matches. CDR3 length: 16 residues. The CDR3 loop is CASSPHPSGRADTQYF. In DNA form, the CDR3 reads TGTGCCAGCAGCCCCCACCCCAGCGGGAGAGCAGATACGCAGTATTTT.

V is TRBV10-2 and J is TRBJ2-4, with no clear D. V was cut by 8 bases and J by 3 bases, with 8 bases left in between. Germline V lookup: CDR1 WSHSY, CDR2 SAAADI. The CDR3 length is 12 residues. For the CDR3, the DNA is TGCGCCAGCTCTCACTTCAAAAACATTCAGTACTTC. Translating gives CASSHFKNIQYF.

The V and J genes are TRBV12-3 or TRBV12-4 and TRBJ1-1, with D maybe TRBD1 (5 bases). V was cut by 2 bases and J by 6 bases, with 7 bases left in between. This CDR3 comprises 12 residues. CDR3 nucleotide sequence: TGTGCCAGCAGTTTATTGGGGGCTGAAGCTTTCTTT. It specifies CASSLLGAEAFF.

The CDR3 sequence is CASSPPGVTGELFF. CDR3 in DNA: TGTGCCAGCTCACCTCCCGGAGTCACCGGGGAGCTGTTTTTT. V is TRBV18 and J is TRBJ2-2, with no clear D. The CDR3 totals 14 residues. Trimming took off 3 bases at V and 4 bases at J, with 9 bases between the two ends. Germline loops: CDR1 KGHSH, CDR2 LQKENI.

The rearrangement uses TRBV9 and TRBJ1-1; D not resolved. Trimming pared 2 bases from V and 3 bases from J, leaving 20 bases between. From germline, CDR1 is SGDLS and CDR2 YYNGEE. The CDR3 consists of 17 residues. The CDR3 reads CASSVGPTPPTDTEAFF. CDR3 DNA: TGTGCCAGCAGCGTCGGACCCACGCCACCCACCGACACTGAAGCTTTCTTT.

This clone was seen a handful of times. V and J are TRBV7-9 and TRBJ2-2; 7 bases align to TRBD1. This CDR3 is 17 amino acids long. V shed 7 bases and J 1 base; nucleotides not matched to a gene: 12. Looked up from germline, CDR1 is SEHNR and CDR2 is FQNEAQ (reference sequence). The CDR3 nucleotides are TGTGCCAGCACCCCGCGTCTGGACAGGAGGAACACCGGGGAGCTGTTTTTT. Translation: CASTPRLDRRNTGELFF.

This chain joins TRBV4-3 and TRBJ2-6, with D hard to call. The V end was cut by 0 bases, the J end by 0 bases, with 3 bases between. Germline V lookup: CDR1 LGHNA, CDR2 YSLEER. This CDR3 spans 15 amino acids. This CDR3 is CASSQDGSGANVLTF. The CDR3 DNA reads TGCGCCAGCAGCCAAGATGGCTCTGGGGCCAACGTCCTGACTTTC.

The genes are TRBV9 and TRBJ2-1; 11 bases agree with TRBD2. With 2 bases clipped from V and 0 bases from J, the junction kept 10 bases outside the gene matches. Germline V lookup: CDR1 SGDLS, CDR2 YYNGEE. There are 19 residues in the CDR3. CDR3 coding DNA: TGTGCCAGCAGCGTTCGGACTAGCGGGTCGGTGAGCTCCTACAATGAGCAGTTCTTC. This sequence encodes CASSVRTSGSVSSYNEQFF. Drawing the rest from reference TRBV9 and TRBJ2-1, the complete variable domain is DSGVTQTPKHLITATGQRVTLRCSPRSGDLSVYWYQQSLDQGLQFLIQYYNGEERAKGNILERFSAQQFPDLHSELNLSSLELGDSALYFCASSVRTSGSVSSYNEQFFGPGTRLTVL.

The V and J genes are TRBV18 and TRBJ2-5; perhaps TRBD1 as D (6 bases). V was pared by 3 bases and J by 5 bases, with 10 bases between. Germline CDR1 reads KGHSH; CDR2 reads LQKENI. This CDR3 is 13 amino acids long. CDR3: CASSPIGQETQYF. CDR3 bases: TGTGCCAGCTCACCGATTGGACAGGAGACCCAGTACTTC.

This chain joins TRBV18 and TRBJ2-6; D unclear. This CDR3 has 16 residues. Germline CDR1 KGHSH, CDR2 LQKENI. V was trimmed by 0 bases and J by 1 base, leaving 7 bases between them. This chain's CDR3 is CASSPPSRSGANVLTF. In DNA form, the CDR3 reads TGTGCCAGCTCACCACCGTCTAGGTCTGGGGCCAACGTCCTGACTTTC.

The chain recombines TRBV28 with TRBJ2-7; no clear D gene. The CDR3 runs 13 residues. The V and J ends lost 5 bases and 0 bases respectively, with 8 bases between them. Germline assignment: CDR1 MDHEN and CDR2 SYDVKM. CDR3 loop: CASSVTDSYEQYF. DNA for the CDR3: TGTGCCAGCAGTGTCACGGACTCCTACGAGCAGTACTTC. The complete variable domain, with remaining parts taken from reference TRBV28 and TRBJ2-7, reads DVKVTQSSRYLVKRTGEKVFLECVQDMDHENMFWYRQDPGLGLRLIYFSYDVKMKEKGDIPEGYSVSREKKERFSLILESASTNQTSMYLCASSVTDSYEQYFGPGTRLTVT.

V gene TRBV28 combines with J gene TRBJ2-7, with 9 bases identical to TRBD1. V lost 4 bases, J lost 4 bases, and 2 bases stayed unmatched. From germline, CDR1 is MDHEN and CDR2 SYDVKM. The CDR3 extends over 13 amino acids. CDR3 in amino acids: CASSSGQGYEQYF. The CDR3 DNA reads TGTGCCAGCAGTTCGGGACAGGGATACGAGCAGTACTTC.

In DNA form, the CDR3 reads TGCGCCAGCAGCCAAGGGGATATCTCCTACGAGCAGTACTTC. Protein: CASSQGDISYEQYF. This chain connects TRBV4-1 to TRBJ2-7; D gene unclear. Germline values: CDR1 MGHRA, CDR2 YSYEKL. This CDR3 is 14 amino acids long. V shed 1 base and J shed 0 bases, with 7 bases lying between them.

The rearrangement uses TRBV4-1 and TRBJ1-3; 10 bases align to TRBD1. Germline CDR1 MGHRA, CDR2 YSYEKL. The CDR3 is 18 amino acids. V lost 4 bases and J lost 3; bases outside the gene matches: 12. The CDR3 protein is CASSLKKRQGAGGNTIYF. CDR3 nucleotide sequence: TGCGCCAGCAGCCTCAAGAAGAGACAGGGGGCTGGTGGAAACACCATATATTTT.

The rearrangement joins TRBV30 to TRBJ1-1; no firm D call. Germline V gives CDR1 GTSNPN, CDR2 SVGIG (reference sequence). CDR3 size: 11 residues. The V and J ends lost 0 bases and 8 bases respectively, with 7 bases between them. The CDR3 region is CAWSVLFEAFF. The CDR3, as DNA: TGTGCCTGGAGTGTACTGTTCGAAGCTTTCTTT.

This clone was detected only a few times. This chain links TRBV18 with TRBJ1-1, with 10 bases that match TRBD1. Looked up from germline, CDR1 is KGHSH and CDR2 is LQKENI. The CDR3 spans 17 residues. V lost 2 bases and J lost 0; bases outside the gene matches: 6. This CDR3 reads CASSPTKTGGLNTEAFF. The DNA for the CDR3 is TGTGCCAGCTCACCAACTAAGACAGGGGGCTTGAACACTGAAGCTTTCTTT.

This chain uses TRBV11-3 with TRBJ2-3, with a weak D call TRBD2 (5 bases). The CDR3 sequence is 13 residues long. Trimming took off 5 bases at V and 1 base at J, with 7 bases between the two ends. Germline V lookup: CDR1 SGHNT, CDR2 YENEEA. The CDR3 nucleotides are TGTGCCAGCAGCCGGGGTGGCACAGATACGCAGTATTTT. Encoded protein: CASSRGGTDTQYF.

By proportion, this clone is medium-sized (0.01 to 0.1%). The V gene is TRBV6-5, the J gene TRBJ1-2; D may be TRBD1 (5 bases). The CDR3 contains 14 residues. Trimming took off 1 base at V and 3 bases at J, with 9 bases between the two ends. The V gene's germline CDR1 is MNHEY and CDR2 SVGAGI. This CDR3 reads CASSYLGVHYGYTF. CDR3 in DNA: TGTGCCAGCAGTTACTTAGGGGTGCACTATGGCTACACCTTC.